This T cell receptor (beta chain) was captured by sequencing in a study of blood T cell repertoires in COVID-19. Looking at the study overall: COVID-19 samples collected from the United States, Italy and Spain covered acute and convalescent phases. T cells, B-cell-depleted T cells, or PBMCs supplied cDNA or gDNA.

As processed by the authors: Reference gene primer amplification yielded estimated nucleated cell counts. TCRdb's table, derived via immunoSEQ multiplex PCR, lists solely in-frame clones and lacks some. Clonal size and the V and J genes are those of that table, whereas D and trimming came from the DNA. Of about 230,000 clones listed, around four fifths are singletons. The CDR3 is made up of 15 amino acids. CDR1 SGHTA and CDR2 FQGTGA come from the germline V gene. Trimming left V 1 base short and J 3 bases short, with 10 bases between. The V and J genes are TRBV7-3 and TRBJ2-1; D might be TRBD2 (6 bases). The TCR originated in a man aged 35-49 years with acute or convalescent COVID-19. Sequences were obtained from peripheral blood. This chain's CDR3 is CASSLIGSHYNEQFF. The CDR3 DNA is TGTGCCAGCAGCTTAATCGGGAGTCACTACAATGAGCAGTTCTTC.